What follows are 28 T cell receptor beta chains derived from one specimen sequenced in a study of OX40 agonist ivuxolimab in advanced cancers. Only in-frame clones appear in the TCRdb table, and some are missing; sequencing was by immunoSEQ multiplex PCR. The sample consists of more than 80,000 clones, 91% of them appearing once. The sequencing used CD4+ or CD8+ T cells sorted from blood, collected in a trial of the OX40 agonist ivuxolimab. These receptors came from an adult with an advanced solid tumor such as melanoma, head and neck, liver or kidney cancer.

This chain joins TRBV7-2 and TRBJ2-3; TRBD2 agrees at 8 bases. Germline CDR1 reads SGHTA; CDR2 reads FQGNSA. CDR3 length equals 16 residues. The V segment lost 3 bases and the J segment 3 bases; nucleotides outside the gene matches: 8. The CDR3 reads CASSFLSGGGTDTQYF. The CDR3 nucleotides read TGTGCCAGCAGCTTCCTTTCGGGAGGGGGGACAGATACGCAGTATTTT.

For this clone: Germline is not matched at one junction end, which may reflect a read error. The V gene is TRBV7-2, the J gene TRBJ2-3; D might be TRBD1 or TRBD2, each matching 5 bases. This CDR3 is built from 13 residues. Per germline, CDR1 SGHTA and CDR2 FQGNSA. The CDR3 DNA follows: TGTGTCAGCAGCCAGGGACGGACAGATACGCAGTATTTT. This sequence encodes CVSSQGRTDTQYF.

The chain combines TRBV27 with TRBJ1-2; D perhaps matches TRBD1 (5 bases). Germline V gives CDR1 MNHEY, CDR2 SMNVEV (reference sequence). V shed 7 bases and J shed 8 bases, with 17 bases lying between them. The CDR3 is 13 residues long. CDR3 in amino acids: CASTAGQGRGYTF. The CDR3 DNA is TGTGCCAGCACGGCCGGGCAGGGAAGAGGCTACACCTTC.

The J gene is TRBJ1-5, the V gene TRBV6-5, with D possibly TRBD1 on 5 matching bases. The germline gives CDR1 MNHEY, CDR2 SVGAGI. This CDR3 comprises 13 residues. V was pared by 4 bases and J by 4 bases, with 8 bases between. DNA for the CDR3: TGTGCCAGCAGTTCACAGGAGAATCAGCCCCAGCATTTT. Amino acids: CASSSQENQPQHF.

This chain connects TRBV19 to TRBJ2-7; D possibly corresponds to TRBD2 (5 bases). The CDR3 length is 14 residues. V was pared by 6 bases and J by 5 bases, with 17 bases between. Germline-derived CDR1 and CDR2 are LNHDA and SQIVND (reference sequence). The CDR3 DNA reads TGTGCCAGTAGGGATGAAGGGAGACCGGACGAGCAGTACTTC. Encoded protein: CASRDEGRPDEQYF.

The chain combines TRBV11-3 with TRBJ2-1; D ambiguous. Germline V gene sequence: CDR1 SGHNT, CDR2 YENEEA. The CDR3 has 13 amino acids. V lost 4 bases and J 4 bases, leaving 8 bases between the germline ends. The CDR3 loop reads CASSSYGYNEQFF. The CDR3 coding sequence is TGTGCCAGCAGCTCCTATGGATACAATGAGCAGTTCTTC.

The chain carries TRBV2 and TRBJ2-2, with D maybe TRBD1 (5 bases). CDR1 and CDR2 (germline): SNHLY, FYNNEI. The V end was cut by 2 bases, the J end by 4 bases, with 14 bases between. The CDR3 is 16 amino acids. The CDR3 DNA is TGTGCCAGCAGTGAATTTGGTCAGGGAAGCACCGGGGAGCTGTTTTTT. Translating it yields CASSEFGQGSTGELFF.

The chain couples TRBV28 to TRBJ2-1, with D possibly called TRBD1 or TRBD2 (5 bases each). The CDR3 is 15 residues long. Trimming removed 3 bases from V and 4 bases from J, with 13 bases in between. Germline CDR1 MDHEN, CDR2 SYDVKM. Here the CDR3 reads CASSFRQGDYNEQFF. CDR3 in DNA: TGTGCCAGCAGTTTCAGGCAGGGAGATTACAATGAGCAGTTCTTC.

This clone has more than one count but fewer than ten. The chain has TRBV2 and TRBJ2-7; the match to TRBD1 covers 10 bases. The germline gives CDR1 SNHLY, CDR2 FYNNEI. V lost 11 bases, J lost 3 bases, and 7 bases stayed unmatched. The CDR3 is 13 amino acids. The CDR3 DNA is TGTGCCGGGGGACAGGGGTTACGCTACGAGCAGTACTTC. Encoded protein: CAGGQGLRYEQYF. The variable domain in full, completed from reference TRBV2 and TRBJ2-7, reads EPEVTQTPSHQVTQMGQEVILRCVPISNHLYFYWYRQILGQKVEFLVSFYNNEISEKSEIFDDQFSVERPDGSNFTLKIRSTKLEDSAMYFCAGGQGLRYEQYFGPGTRLTVT.

CDR3 protein: CASSQGTSGTGELFF. The CDR3 DNA is TGCGCCAGCAGCCAGGGGACTTCGGGGACCGGGGAGCTGTTTTTT. The rearrangement joins TRBV4-1 to TRBJ2-2, with a tentative D call TRBD2 (6 bases). Germline V gene data show CDR1 as MGHRA and CDR2 as YSYEKL. V dropped 3 bases and J dropped 5 bases, with 13 bases sitting between them. The CDR3 covers 15 residues.

The rearrangement links TRBV11-2 to TRBJ1-4, with D hard to call. Trimming left V 0 bases short and J 9 bases short, with 17 bases between. CDR3 length: 16 amino acids. The germline V gene has CDR1 SGHAT and CDR2 FQNNGV. This CDR3 is CASSLDLERAGQKLFF. CDR3 DNA sequence: TGTGCCAGCAGCTTAGATCTGGAACGGGCAGGCCAAAAACTGTTTTTT.

The chain recombines TRBV28 with TRBJ2-7; D unresolved. Deletions cut 4 bases from V and 0 bases from J, with 7 bases between. CDR1 and CDR2 from the germline V gene are MDHEN and SYDVKM. This CDR3 spans 13 amino acids. The CDR3 sequence is CASSSPLSYEQYF. The CDR3 DNA sequence: TGTGCCAGCAGTTCTCCCCTCTCCTACGAGCAGTACTTC.

J is TRBJ2-7 and V is TRBV5-4; the D gene is possibly TRBD1 (5 bases). CDR1 is SGHNT and CDR2 is YYREEE in the germline V gene (reference sequence). Trimming pared 4 bases from V and 9 bases from J, leaving 11 bases between. The CDR3 has 11 residues. The CDR3 here is CASSAQGGQYF. For the CDR3, the DNA is TGTGCCAGCAGCGCGCAGGGCGGGCAGTACTTC.

The rearrangement uses TRBV28 and TRBJ2-3; 7 bases are a match to TRBD2. Germline V lookup: CDR1 MDHEN, CDR2 SYDVKM. Trimming cost V 7 bases and J 2 bases; bases outside gene matches: 9. The CDR3 length is 15 residues. CDR3 DNA: TGTGCCAGCACCCGCGCTAGCGGCTTCACAGATACGCAGTATTTT. It codes for CASTRASGFTDTQYF.

In regard to this clone: At the DNA level, this CDR3 is encoded by other sequences in the same sample as well. This chain uses TRBV5-1 with TRBJ2-2; D call uncertain. V shed 0 bases and J shed 0 bases, with 6 bases lying between them. Germline V gene data show CDR1 as SGHRS and CDR2 as YFSETQ. The CDR3 length is 15 residues. The CDR3 bases are TGCGCCAGCAGCTTGGGAGGAACGAACACCGGGGAGCTGTTTTTT. The encoded protein is CASSLGGTNTGELFF.

This chain joins TRBV5-4 and TRBJ2-1, with TRBD2 identical over 13 bases. The junction had 3 bases not matched to a gene; V was cut back by 4 bases and J by 2 bases. This CDR3 region has 16 residues. Germline V gene lookup returns CDR1 SGHNT and CDR2 YYREEE (reference sequence). The CDR3: CASSRGTSGTYNEQFF. As DNA, the CDR3 is TGTGCCAGCAGCCGCGGGACTAGCGGGACCTACAATGAGCAGTTCTTC.

This chain joins TRBV29-1 and TRBJ2-2; unclear D gene. The length of the CDR3 is 13 residues. The germline V gene has CDR1 SQVTM and CDR2 ANQGSEA. V shed 4 bases and J shed 1 base, with 7 bases lying between them. The CDR3 nucleotides read TGCAGCGTTGTAGGGAAGAACACCGGGGAGCTGTTTTTT. It encodes CSVVGKNTGELFF.

The genes are TRBV7-9 and TRBJ2-2; no clear D. The germline CDR1 and CDR2 sequences are SEHNR and FQNEAQ (reference sequence). This CDR3 has 14 residues. V lost 5 bases and J lost 1, with 8 bases in between. CDR3 bases: TGTGCCAGCAGCATTCGACTGAACACCGGGGAGCTGTTTTTT. Translating gives CASSIRLNTGELFF.

The rearrangement links TRBV28 to TRBJ2-5, with TRBD1 matching over 9 bases. V lost 6 bases and J lost 4; bases outside the gene matches: 12. There are 16 residues in the CDR3. Germline V CDR1 and CDR2: MDHEN, SYDVKM. The CDR3 sequence is CASRSWGQGVGETQYF. For the CDR3, the DNA is TGTGCCAGCAGGTCGTGGGGACAGGGAGTAGGAGAGACCCAGTACTTC.

The chain uses TRBV28 and TRBJ2-5; a possible D gene is TRBD1 (6 bases). The V end was cut by 6 bases, the J end by 5 bases, with 16 bases between. From germline, CDR1 is MDHEN and CDR2 SYDVKM. The CDR3 is 14 residues long. This CDR3 is CASSSNRVSETQYF. The CDR3 DNA reads as TGTGCCAGCAGCTCCAACAGGGTGTCGGAGACCCAGTACTTC.

The chain links TRBV7-2 to TRBJ2-3; D could derive from TRBD1 or TRBD2 (5 bases each). Between the trimmed V and J ends, which lost 7 bases and 7 bases, there was a span of 24 bases. In germline, CDR1 is SGHTA, CDR2 FQGNSA. The CDR3 extends over 16 amino acids. In DNA form, the CDR3 reads TGTGCCAGCACCCTGACCGGGGACCGGAGCACCCATACGCAGTATTTT. Amino acids: CASTLTGDRSTHTQYF.

The chain joins TRBV2 to TRBJ2-7, with 8 bases matching TRBD1. V was pared by 6 bases and J by 3 bases, with 7 bases of the junction left unmatched. CDR1 is SNHLY, CDR2 FYNNEI, per germline. The CDR3 totals 14 residues. CDR3 protein: CASRGGTGIYEQYF. CDR3 coding DNA: TGTGCCAGCAGGGGTGGGACAGGTATCTACGAGCAGTACTTC.

In the case of this clone: Other DNA sequences of this sample code for an identical CDR3. V is TRBV5-1 and J is TRBJ2-6; 15 positions agree with TRBD2. The CDR3 totals 20 residues. The V gene end was trimmed by 3 bases and the J gene end by 0 bases; junction bases not matched to a gene: 7. Germline V CDR1 and CDR2: SGHRS, YFSETQ. This CDR3 is CASSSGLAGGPTSGANVLTF. The DNA of the CDR3 is TGCGCCAGCAGCTCGGGACTAGCGGGAGGCCCCACCTCTGGGGCCAACGTCCTGACTTTC.

This clone was seen just once. The rearrangement joins TRBV11-1 to TRBJ2-2; D remains ambiguous. Germline CDR1 is SGHAT and CDR2 is FQDESV (reference sequence). V lost 6 bases and J lost 6, with 14 bases in between. The CDR3 runs to 14 residues. CDR3: CASSGPPSPGELFF. The CDR3 DNA reads as TGTGCCAGCAGTGGGCCACCGTCCCCCGGGGAGCTGTTTTTT.

The rearrangement uses TRBV6-5 and TRBJ1-1; 10 nucleotides match TRBD1. In germline, CDR1 is MNHEY, CDR2 SVGAGI. The CDR3 length is 14 residues. V lost 5 bases and J lost 6; bases outside the gene matches: 6. This CDR3 is CASSGDRGRAEAFF. DNA of the CDR3: TGTGCCAGCAGTGGGGACAGGGGCCGTGCTGAAGCTTTCTTT.

The chain combines TRBV7-2 with TRBJ2-7; 10 positions match TRBD1. J gave up 5 bases and V 1 base, and 5 bases lay outside the gene matches. From germline, CDR1 is SGHTA and CDR2 FQGNSA. The CDR3 is made up of 15 amino acids. CDR3 in amino acids: CASSLGGTGVDEQYF. DNA of the CDR3: TGTGCCAGCAGCTTAGGGGGGACAGGGGTCGACGAGCAGTACTTC.

V and J are TRBV18 and TRBJ2-5; D ambiguous. CDR3 length equals 15 residues. The germline gives CDR1 KGHSH, CDR2 LQKENI. With 4 bases removed from V and 1 base from J, the gap between germline ends came to 13 bases. This CDR3 is CASSHNSGLQETQYF. The CDR3 nucleotides read TGTGCCAGCTCACACAATTCCGGGCTCCAAGAGACCCAGTACTTC.

This clone was seen a single time. J is TRBJ1-3 and V is TRBV18; D remains ambiguous. Germline lookup yields CDR1 KGHSH and CDR2 LQKENI. The V end lost 4 bases, the J end lost 0 bases, and 7 bases lay between the germline ends. The CDR3 has 14 residues. In DNA, the CDR3 is TGTGCCAGCTCACTCACCAGCTCTGGAAACACCATATATTTT. As protein: CASSLTSSGNTIYF.